One sample yielded the 10 T cell receptor beta chains listed below, sequenced in a study of cytomegalovirus exposure and HLA in healthy donors. PCR used 60 Vbeta primers and 13 Jbeta primers. Some clones are missing from TCRdb's copy, which holds only in-frame ones; the method was immunoSEQ multiplex PCR. The table lists about 59,000 clones, around 80% of them singletons. The sequencing sample was made of PBMCs. Receptor source: a woman aged 40 to 50 in good health and CMV-seronegative.

The V gene is TRBV11-2, the J gene TRBJ1-1; D gene unclear. The germline V and J ends were trimmed by 0 bases and 0 bases, with 11 bases remaining between them. Germline values: CDR1 SGHAT, CDR2 FQNNGV. The CDR3 runs 16 residues. The CDR3 protein is CASSLDVSRLNTEAFF. The CDR3 DNA follows: TGTGCCAGCAGCTTAGATGTATCCAGATTGAACACTGAAGCTTTCTTT.

The V and J genes are TRBV9 and TRBJ2-3, with 13 bases that match TRBD2. The CDR3 covers 16 residues. The J segment lost 2 bases and the V segment lost 3 bases, leaving 3 bases of the junction unmatched. Germline V gene sequence: CDR1 SGDLS, CDR2 YYNGEE. As DNA, the CDR3 is TGTGCCAGCAGCGATGGACTAGCGGGAGTCACAGATACGCAGTATTTT. Protein: CASSDGLAGVTDTQYF.

The chain carries TRBV4-1 and TRBJ2-2, with 11 positions matching TRBD2. After removal of 7 bases from V and 1 base from J, the junction contained 14 bases not matched to a gene. The length of the CDR3 is 19 residues. Germline CDR1 is MGHRA and CDR2 is YSYEKL. CDR3 sequence reads: CASTPWVGLAVKNTGELFF. The CDR3 DNA is TGCGCCAGCACCCCTTGGGTGGGACTAGCGGTTAAGAACACCGGGGAGCTGTTTTTT.

This clone occurred once. This chain connects TRBV27 to TRBJ2-1, with TRBD2 matching 9 bases. Trimming took 5 bases from V and 2 from J; bases not matched to a gene: 7. The germline gives CDR1 MNHEY, CDR2 SMNVEV (reference sequence). The length of the CDR3 is 16 residues. CDR3 loop: CASSPAGGGPYNEQFF. The DNA for the CDR3 is TGTGCCAGCAGTCCGGCGGGGGGGGGACCCTACAATGAGCAGTTCTTC.

V usage is TRBV27 and J usage is TRBJ2-2, with D perhaps matching TRBD2 (6 bases). V lost 3 bases and J 1 base, leaving 15 bases between the germline ends. Germline V gene data show CDR1 as MNHEY and CDR2 as SMNVEV (reference sequence). The CDR3 is 17 amino acids. CDR3 residues: CASSLSLGSMNTGELFF. The CDR3 coding sequence is TGTGCCAGCAGTTTGTCCCTCGGGAGTATGAACACCGGGGAGCTGTTTTTT.

This chain links TRBV28 with TRBJ2-2; 9 positions match TRBD1. Germline V gives CDR1 MDHEN, CDR2 SYDVKM. The CDR3 runs 16 residues. Germline trimming cut 6 bases from V and 1 base from J; bases unmatched to any gene: 6. CDR3 coding DNA: TGTGCCAGCAGCACCACAGGGGGCGTGAACACCGGGGAGCTGTTTTTT. Translated: CASSTTGGVNTGELFF.

The rearrangement uses TRBV2 and TRBJ2-7, with TRBD2 matching over 12 bases. This CDR3 comprises 15 residues. Per the germline V gene, CDR1 is SNHLY and CDR2 is FYNNEI. V lost 7 bases, J lost 4 bases, and 8 bases stayed unmatched. CDR3 sequence reads: CASNAGLAGSYEQYF. Written as DNA, the CDR3 is TGTGCCAGCAACGCTGGACTAGCGGGATCGTACGAGCAGTACTTC.

Written as DNA, the CDR3 is TGCGCCAGCAGCTTGCGGTCGCCGAGTGAAAAACTGTTTTTT. Its translation: CASSLRSPSEKLFF. The chain uses TRBV5-1 and TRBJ1-4; D unclear. This CDR3 has 14 amino acids. CDR1 is SGHRS, CDR2 YFSETQ, per germline. The V end was cut by 1 base, the J end by 7 bases, with 11 bases between.

This chain joins TRBV6-1 and TRBJ2-7; 9 bases agree with TRBD1. The germline V gene has CDR1 MNHNS and CDR2 SASEGT. The CDR3 consists of 15 residues. V gave up 4 bases and J gave up 0 bases; unmatched junction bases: 4. The DNA for the CDR3 is TGTGCCAGCAGTGTGGACAGGGGTGACTCCTACGAGCAGTACTTC. Its protein is CASSVDRGDSYEQYF.

The rearrangement links TRBV29-1 to TRBJ2-5; 8 bases map to TRBD1. CDR3 length: 16 amino acids. Trimming took 0 bases from V and 2 from J; bases not matched to a gene: 8. Germline-derived CDR1 and CDR2 are SQVTM and ANQGSEA. CDR3 nucleotide sequence: TGCAGCGTTGAAGAACCCGGGACAGGCTTTCAAGAGACCCAGTACTTC. It translates to CSVEEPGTGFQETQYF.